The entry that follows covers one T cell receptor beta chain sequence. Participants came from fewer than 25 US areas, aged about 18 to 90 years. V lost 2 bases to trimming and J lost 6 bases; unmatched junction nucleotides: 7. CDR1 MNHEY and CDR2 SVGAGI come from the germline V gene. CDR3 size: 16 residues. This sample stems from a study of blood T cell repertoires in COVID-19. Study summary: Recovered status in Cohort 3 required two negative PCRs, clearance, or symptom resolution.

Produced via immunoSEQ multiplex PCR; TCRdb's table is partial and in-frame only. Among some 300,000 clones listed, more than 75% were seen once. The chain employs TRBV6-5 and TRBJ2-7; 13 bases fit TRBD2. This clonotype was sampled from a woman aged 60-75 years in a cohort exposed to, infected with or recovered from COVID-19 (not recorded which). Sequenced sample: PBMCs or T cells enriched from blood (not recorded which). CDR3 coding DNA: TGTGCCAGCAGTTACCTAGGACTAGCGGGAGAAACCGAGCAGTACTTC. It yields the protein CASSYLGLAGETEQYF.